The clone carrying this T cell receptor (beta chain) was recorded at least ten times. Its antigen remains unknown. These data are taken from a study of T cell repertoires in cytomegalovirus infection. Study in general: Alongside well-studied HLA-B-restricted CMV epitopes, recently identified HLA-C-restricted CMV epitopes were also used. A matching HLA type, together with CMV infection, was signaled by public TCR beta signatures.

TCRdb reprocessed the reads via MiXCR and lists one record per CDR3 protein. The sample includes more than 110,000 distinct CDR3 sequences, over 25% seen only once; the top ten take roughly 50%. Overall study results and limits: HLA-C-restricted CMV-specific TCR beta clonotypes were dominant in the ex vivo response.

Sequencing used CD8+ T cells from cultured PBMCs, obtained from culture after CMV antigen stimulation. The sequence came from a human donor in good health (CMV status not recorded). Some clones in this sample may be carry-over from other donors' samples.

The chain's CDR3 is CASSLDRDPYSYNEQFF. In DNA form, the CDR3 reads TGTGCCAGCAGCTTAGATAGGGACCCCTACTCCTACAATGAGCAGTTCTTC. This chain connects TRBV7-2 to TRBJ2-1; D possibly uses TRBD1 or TRBD2 (5 bases each). Per the germline V gene, CDR1 is SGHTA and CDR2 is FQGNSA. The CDR3 consists of 17 residues. With 1 base removed from V and 0 bases from J, the gap between germline ends came to 13 bases.